The clone carrying this T cell receptor (beta chain) was observed at least ten times. Its cognate antigen is unknown. CDR1 ENHRY and CDR2 SYGVKD come from the germline V gene. V dropped 0 bases and J dropped 2; count of bases not matched to a gene: 6. This CDR3 comprises 19 residues. These data are taken from a study of Graves' ophthalmopathy and Graves' hyperthyroidism. Study-wide context: Calling hyperthyroidism stable required that no ophthalmopathy show up within 18 months of follow-up. The study's findings and limits: Also, most clonotypes expanded in the thyroid above 0.001 frequency appeared in blood.

RNA transcripts provided the template for amplifying TCR beta CDR3 regions. HTBI primers primed a first-round RT-PCR, and a second-round multiplex PCR followed. TCRdb itself ran the multiplex PCR reads through MiXCR, one entry per CDR3 protein. The sample carries 1 million to 1.3 million distinct CDR3 sequences, about two fifths recorded once. Hyperthyroidism patients, all newly diagnosed, had under 2 months' duration and ages of 18 to 65. Patients with other autoimmune diseases, uncontrolled infections, pregnancy or lactation were excluded. This receptor was identified in an adult man with Graves' hyperthyroidism. What was sequenced was peripheral blood or thyroid tissue (not recorded which). This chain connects TRBV10-3 to TRBJ2-6; TRBD1 matches at 11 bases. The CDR3 nucleotides read TGTGCCATCAGTGAGTCGGACAGGGGGCAGGTACCTGGGGCCAACGTCCTGACTTTC. Amino acids: CAISESDRGQVPGANVLTF.